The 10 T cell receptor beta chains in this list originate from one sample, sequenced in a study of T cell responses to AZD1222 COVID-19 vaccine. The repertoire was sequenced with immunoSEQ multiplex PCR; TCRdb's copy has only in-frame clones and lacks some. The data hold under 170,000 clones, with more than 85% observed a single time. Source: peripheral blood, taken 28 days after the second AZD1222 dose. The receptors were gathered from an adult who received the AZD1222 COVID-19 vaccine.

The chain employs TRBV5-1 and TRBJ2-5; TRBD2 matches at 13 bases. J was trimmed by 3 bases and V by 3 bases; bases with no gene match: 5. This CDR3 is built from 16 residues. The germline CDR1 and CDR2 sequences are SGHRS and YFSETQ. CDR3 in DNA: TGCGCCAGCAGCTGGGGACTAGCGGGATTCGAAGAGACCCAGTACTTC. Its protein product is CASSWGLAGFEETQYF. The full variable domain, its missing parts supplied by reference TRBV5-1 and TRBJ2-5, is KAGVTQTPRYLIKTRGQQVTLSCSPISGHRSVSWYQQTPGQGLQFLFEYFSETQRNKGNFPGRFSGRQFSNSRSEMNVSTLELGDSALYLCASSWGLAGFEETQYFGPGTRLLVL.

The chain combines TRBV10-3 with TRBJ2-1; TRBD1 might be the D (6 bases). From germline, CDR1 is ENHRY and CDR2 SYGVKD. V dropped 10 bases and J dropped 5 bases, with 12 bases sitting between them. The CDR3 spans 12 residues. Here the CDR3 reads CATSDRNNEQFF. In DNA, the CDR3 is TGTGCCACTTCCGACAGGAACAATGAGCAGTTCTTC.

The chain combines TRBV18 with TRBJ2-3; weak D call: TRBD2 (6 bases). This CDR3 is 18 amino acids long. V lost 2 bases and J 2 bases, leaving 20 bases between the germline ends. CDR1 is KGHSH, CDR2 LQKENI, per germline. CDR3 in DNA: TGTGCCAGCTCACCAGGGACCAGCGGGCCTACTTACACAGATACGCAGTATTTT. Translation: CASSPGTSGPTYTDTQYF.

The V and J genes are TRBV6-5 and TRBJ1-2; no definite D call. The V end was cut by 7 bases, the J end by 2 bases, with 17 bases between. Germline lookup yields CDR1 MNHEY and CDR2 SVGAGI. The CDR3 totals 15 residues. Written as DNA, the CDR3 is TGTGCCAGCACCTCCCTTTTAGCCAACAACTATGGCTACACCTTC. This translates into CASTSLLANNYGYTF.

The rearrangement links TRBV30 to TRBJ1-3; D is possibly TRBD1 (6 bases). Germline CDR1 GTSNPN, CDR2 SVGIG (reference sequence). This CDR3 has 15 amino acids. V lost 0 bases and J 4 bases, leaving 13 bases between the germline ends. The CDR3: CAWSVLGASGNTIYF. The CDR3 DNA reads TGTGCCTGGAGTGTACTGGGGGCGTCAGGAAACACCATATATTTT.

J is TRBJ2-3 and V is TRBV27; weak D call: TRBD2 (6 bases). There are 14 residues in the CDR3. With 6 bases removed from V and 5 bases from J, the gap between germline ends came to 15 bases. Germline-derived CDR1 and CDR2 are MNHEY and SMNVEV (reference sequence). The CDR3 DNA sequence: TGTGCCAGCAGCCTAACGGAGGGCGGAGATACGCAGTATTTT. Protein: CASSLTEGGDTQYF.

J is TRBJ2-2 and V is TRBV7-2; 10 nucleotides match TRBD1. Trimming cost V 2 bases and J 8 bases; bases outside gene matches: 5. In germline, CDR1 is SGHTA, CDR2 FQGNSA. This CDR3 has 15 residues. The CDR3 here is CASSLWDRGYGELFF. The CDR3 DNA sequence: TGTGCCAGCAGCTTATGGGACAGGGGATATGGGGAGCTGTTTTTT.

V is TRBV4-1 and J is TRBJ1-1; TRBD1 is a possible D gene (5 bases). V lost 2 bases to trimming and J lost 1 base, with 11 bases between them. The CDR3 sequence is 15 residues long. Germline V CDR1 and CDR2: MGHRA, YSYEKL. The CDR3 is CASSQFDSQNTEAFF. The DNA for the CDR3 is TGCGCCAGCAGCCAATTTGACAGCCAGAACACTGAAGCTTTCTTT.

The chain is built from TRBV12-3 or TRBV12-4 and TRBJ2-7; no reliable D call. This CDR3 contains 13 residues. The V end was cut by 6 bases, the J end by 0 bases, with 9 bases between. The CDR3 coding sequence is TGTGCCAGCAGACCCGGGCCCTCCTACGAGCAGTACTTC. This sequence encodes CASRPGPSYEQYF.

The CDR3 loop reads CSGQHKSGNTEAFF. The CDR3 DNA reads TGCAGCGGACAGCATAAGTCGGGGAACACTGAAGCTTTCTTT. The genes are TRBV29-1 and TRBJ1-1, with TRBD1 as a possible D gene (5 bases). V lost 7 bases, J lost 1 base, and 16 bases lay in between. CDR1 and CDR2 from the germline V gene are SQVTM and ANQGSEA. The CDR3 runs 14 residues.